A selection of T cell receptor beta chains follows, all from one sample in a study of shared clonotypes between healthy human individuals. The protocol was immunoSEQ multiplex PCR, while the TCRdb copy is restricted to in-frame clones and leaves out a portion. The sample includes approximately 940,000 clones, more than 75% of them seen just once. The sample comprised memory CD4+ T cells sorted from blood. The receptors stem from a man between 18 and 35 years old in good health. The CDR3 runs from the conserved cysteine through the conserved F or W. The order of the fields is J gene, D gene, clone size, V gene, CDR3 DNA, CDR3 protein. The D gene is left open where the match is weak. Only part of the rows carry a size: once, few, many, or a class if the clone is expanded.

J gene: TRBJ1-2
D gene: NA
clone size: NA
V gene: TRBV12-5
CDR3 DNA: TGTGCTAGTGGTTTGGCCGGGGGTAACTATGGCTACACCTTC
CDR3 protein: CASGLAGGNYGYTF

J gene: TRBJ2-7
D gene: NA
clone size: NA
V gene: TRBV6-1
CDR3 DNA: TGTGCCAGCAGTGAAGCTTTAAGATTTCGGGTCCACGAGCAGTACTTC
CDR3 protein: CASSEALRFRVHEQYF

J gene: TRBJ1-5
D gene: NA
clone size: NA
V gene: TRBV30
CDR3 DNA: TGTGCCTGGAGCGGGGGGGTGGATAGCAATCAGCCCCAGCATTTT
CDR3 protein: CAWSGGVDSNQPQHF

J gene: TRBJ1-2
D gene: NA
clone size: NA
V gene: TRBV27
CDR3 DNA: TGTGCCAGCAGTTTTGCCGGCAGGGGACCACATGGCTACACCTTC
CDR3 protein: CASSFAGRGPHGYTF

J gene: TRBJ2-3
D gene: TRBD2
clone size: many
V gene: TRBV7-6
CDR3 DNA: TGTGCCAGCAGCTCCCCGGGACTAGCGGGAGGTCGCACAGATACGCAGTATTTT
CDR3 protein: CASSSPGLAGGRTDTQYF

J gene: TRBJ1-4
D gene: NA
clone size: NA
V gene: TRBV27
CDR3 DNA: TGTGCCAGCAGACGCTCAGGGAATGAAAAACTGTTTTTT
CDR3 protein: CASRRSGNEKLFF

J gene: TRBJ1-2
D gene: TRBD1
clone size: once
V gene: TRBV7-9
CDR3 DNA: TGTGCCAGCACCACAGGACAGGGCAGACGCTATGGCTACACCTTC
CDR3 protein: CASTTGQGRRYGYTF

J gene: TRBJ1-2
D gene: NA
clone size: NA
V gene: TRBV6-5
CDR3 DNA: TGTGCCAGCAGTTACTCTTCCGCAGGGTCTCCCCATTTT
CDR3 protein: CASSYSSAGSPHF

J gene: TRBJ1-2
D gene: TRBD1
clone size: few
V gene: TRBV19
CDR3 DNA: TGTGCCAGTAGTCTCTTCGGTTTTACGACAGGGGGCTATGGCTACACCTTC
CDR3 protein: CASSLFGFTTGGYGYTF

J gene: TRBJ2-5
D gene: NA
clone size: NA
V gene: TRBV27
CDR3 DNA: TGTGCCAGCAGCCTAAATGGGGGCCCTCAGTACTTC
CDR3 protein: CASSLNGGPQYF

J gene: TRBJ2-5
D gene: NA
clone size: NA
V gene: TRBV11-1
CDR3 DNA: TGTGCCAGCAGCTGGATAGAGGGTAGTCCAAGAGAGTCCCAGTACTTC
CDR3 protein: CASSWIEGSPRESQYF

J gene: TRBJ2-7
D gene: NA
clone size: NA
V gene: TRBV11-2
CDR3 DNA: TGTGCCAGCAGCCCGGGACTCTTGAGCTCCTACGAGCAGTACTTC
CDR3 protein: CASSPGLLSSYEQYF

J gene: TRBJ2-7
D gene: NA
clone size: NA
V gene: TRBV23-1
CDR3 DNA: TGCGCCAGCAGTCAACGATACGAGCAGTACTTC
CDR3 protein: CASSQRYEQYF

J gene: TRBJ2-1
D gene: TRBD1
clone size: NA
V gene: TRBV5-1
CDR3 DNA: TGCGCCAGCAGCTTCAACACAGGGGGCTTTGAGCAGTTCTTC
CDR3 protein: CASSFNTGGFEQFF

J gene: TRBJ2-5
D gene: NA
clone size: once
V gene: TRBV5-1
CDR3 DNA: TGCGCCAGCAGCTGGTCGGGGATTGGAGAGACCCAGTACTTC
CDR3 protein: CASSWSGIGETQYF

J gene: TRBJ2-5
D gene: NA
clone size: NA
V gene: TRBV5-1
CDR3 DNA: TGCGCCAGCAGCTTGGTTCTAGGGGAGACCCAGTACTTC
CDR3 protein: CASSLVLGETQYF

J gene: TRBJ1-6
D gene: NA
clone size: NA
V gene: TRBV7-8
CDR3 DNA: TGTGCCAGCAGCTCCCTCGGGACATCCAATTCACCCCTCCACTTT
CDR3 protein: CASSSLGTSNSPLHF

J gene: TRBJ1-2
D gene: TRBD1
clone size: NA
V gene: TRBV5-6
CDR3 DNA: TGTGCCAGCAGCTTGGATACGACAGGGGCTTATGGCTACACCTTC
CDR3 protein: CASSLDTTGAYGYTF

J gene: TRBJ2-3
D gene: NA
clone size: NA
V gene: TRBV7-9
CDR3 DNA: TGTGCCAGCAGCCCGTACAACGCAGATACGCAGTATTTT
CDR3 protein: CASSPYNADTQYF

J gene: TRBJ1-1
D gene: NA
clone size: NA
V gene: TRBV14
CDR3 DNA: TGTGCCAGCAGCCAACAACCGGGCACTGAAGCTTTCTTT
CDR3 protein: CASSQQPGTEAFF